A selection of T cell receptor beta chains follows, all from one sample in a study of cytomegalovirus exposure and HLA in healthy donors. Method: immunoSEQ multiplex PCR; TCRdb's copy keeps in-frame clones and lacks some. The table records about 180,000 clones, roughly 77% of them present only once. Sample: PBMCs. These receptor sequences come from a woman in her 30s in good health and CMV-seropositive. The CDR3 runs from the conserved cysteine through the conserved F or W. D genes are given only for firm matches. The listing skips clone size in some rows; elsewhere it reads once, few, many or a size class.

V,size,J,D,DNA,CDR3
TRBV11-3,NA,TRBJ1-6,NA,TGTGCCAGCAGCGAAACCGGGACAAATAATTCACCCCTCCACTTT,CASSETGTNNSPLHF
TRBV4-1,few,TRBJ2-3,NA,TGCGCCAGCAGCCAAGATCGGGAGTTAAAGCAGTATTTT,CASSQDRELKQYF
TRBV5-6,NA,TRBJ2-7,NA,TGTGCCAGCAGACTGGAGGGACCTTCCTACGAGCAGTACTTC,CASRLEGPSYEQYF
TRBV4-3,NA,TRBJ1-4,TRBD1,TGCGCCAGCAGCCAGAAGACCGGGACAGGGGAAAAACTGTTTTTT,CASSQKTGTGEKLFF
TRBV5-8,NA,TRBJ1-5,NA,TGTGCCAGCAGCTTTAATAGCAATCAGCCCCAGCATTTT,CASSFNSNQPQHF
TRBV7-2,NA,TRBJ1-1,NA,TGTGCCAGCAGCTTATCTGGGAGGGGGATGAACACTGAAGCTTTCTTT,CASSLSGRGMNTEAFF
TRBV4-1,once,TRBJ1-3,NA,TGCGCCAGCAGCCCCACAGGGTCTGGAAACACCATATATTTT,CASSPTGSGNTIYF
TRBV4-1,NA,TRBJ1-1,NA,TGCGCCAGCAGCCCAACCGGGGGCACTGAAGCTTTCTTT,CASSPTGGTEAFF
TRBV9,NA,TRBJ2-1,NA,TGTGCCAGCAGCTCTCAACGGAATGAGCAGTTCTTC,CASSSQRNEQFF
TRBV4-1,once,TRBJ1-4,TRBD1,TGCGCCAGCAGCCAACCGACAGGGGCTAATGAAAAACTGTTTTTT,CASSQPTGANEKLFF